This T cell receptor beta chain originates from a study of blood T cells in healthy people across ages. Study conclusions and caveats: With age, beta diversity per million T cells declined roughly linearly, significantly by about 37. Long-lived donors had more naive CD4+ cells and higher diversity than aged donors. Calculation of diversity from one million T cells yielded estimates considered to be underestimates.

As to this clonotype: What it binds is not known.

This CDR3 comprises 15 residues. Germline V gene sequence: CDR1 SGDLS, CDR2 YYNGEE. Between the trimmed V and J ends, which lost 3 bases and 1 base, there was a span of 13 bases. A second PCR, run for about 7 to 11 cycles, used a sample-barcoded 5' primer plus a J-beta primer mix. In TCRdb, the 5' RACE reads were re-called with MiXCR into one record per CDR3 protein. The sample includes 700,000 to 800,000 distinct CDR3 sequences, around 46% seen only once; the top ten take about 20%. Sequencing was carried out using blood. The sequence was collected from a woman aged 55-69 years in good health. The chain is built from TRBV9 and TRBJ1-1; no clear D. In DNA, the CDR3 is TGTGCCAGCAGCGCAGTTGGGGATCGGAACACTGAAGCTTTCTTT. Its protein product is CASSAVGDRNTEAFF.